This section outlines one T cell receptor beta chain sequence together with its context. What it recognizes is unknown. Alongside a J-beta primer mix, a sample-barcoded 5' primer served in a second PCR lasting about 7 to 11 cycles. Each cDNA molecule carried a tag from a template-switch adaptor that contained 12 random nucleotides. From the 5' RACE reads, TCRdb called clonotypes with MiXCR, one entry per CDR3 protein. The data show some 1.5 million distinct CDR3 sequences, with about 28% seen just once and 7.7% held by the top ten. Per individual sample, total RNA of at least 5 micrograms was extracted. This record comes from a study of blood T cells in healthy people across ages. Whole-study findings and limits: Higher naive T cell percentage went strongly together with higher TCR beta diversity.

The CDR3 runs to 15 residues. Germline V gene sequence: CDR1 DFQATT, CDR2 SNEGSKA (reference sequence). Trimming removed 2 bases from V and 5 bases from J; junction bases left unmatched: 7. This TCR was sampled from a woman in her twenties or thirties in good health. V gene TRBV20-1 combines with J gene TRBJ2-1; 9 bases are a match to TRBD2. Sequencing input: blood. The CDR3 DNA reads TGCAGTGCTAGATATGCGGGAGGGCCCGACAATGAGCAGTTCTTC. Protein product: CSARYAGGPDNEQFF.